These T cell receptor beta chains were read from a single sample in a study of T-cell memory formation after mild COVID-19. MiXCR was run by TCRdb on the 5' RACE reads, yielding one entry per CDR3 protein. The sample holds just over 150,000 distinct CDR3 sequences, roughly 31% seen once. The specimen sequenced was PBMCs or a T cell subset sorted from them (not recorded which). The source of these receptors is an adult woman who had mild COVID-19 (a few samples of this study predate the infection). Cell type and time point are not known. Each CDR3 is given with its conserved first and last residue. D genes are given only for firm matches. A clone size is listed for some rows: how often the clone was seen (once, few, many), or a class if it is expanded.

CDR3,DNA,V,size,D,J
CASRLVWVKGSTIFDSNQPQHF,TGTGCAAGTCGCTTAGTTTGGGTTAAGGGATCTACAATTTTCGATAGCAATCAGCCCCAGCATTTT,TRBV12-2,-,-,TRBJ1-5
CASSLTGRGGYGYTF,TGTGCCAGCAGTTTAACGGGCAGGGGTGGCTATGGCTACACCTTC,TRBV27,-,-,TRBJ1-2
CASSIRTGSGNTIYF,TGTGCCAGCAGCATTAGGACAGGCTCTGGAAACACCATATATTTT,TRBV7-9,few,TRBD1,TRBJ1-3
CASSLGEAVPFF,TGTGCCAGCAGCTTAGGAGAGGCCGTGCCGTTTTTT,TRBV7-9,-,-,TRBJ1-4
CASSPATDRGRGKLFF,TGTGCCAGCAGCCCAGCCACGGACAGGGGGCGCGGGAAACTGTTTTTT,TRBV7-8,-,TRBD1,TRBJ1-4
CSVEGQGANTEAFF,TGCAGCGTTGAAGGACAGGGGGCGAACACTGAAGCTTTCTTT,TRBV29-1,once,TRBD1,TRBJ1-1
CASTDGTFYEQYF,TGTGCCAGCACAGACGGGACATTCTACGAGCAGTACTTC,TRBV12-3/TRBV12-4,-,-,TRBJ2-7
CASSAGVGREANIQYF,TGTGCCAGCAGCGCCGGGGTCGGCAGGGAAGCAAACATTCAGTACTTC,TRBV5-5,-,-,TRBJ2-4
CASIADGQLYGYTF,TGTGCCAGCATTGCCGATGGGCAGCTCTATGGCTACACCTTC,TRBV12-3/TRBV12-4,few,-,TRBJ1-2
CASSLAPGGGTDTQYF,TGCGCCAGCAGCTTGGCCCCGGGGGGTGGCACAGATACGCAGTATTTT,TRBV5-1,few,TRBD2,TRBJ2-3
CASSLNGLPYEQYF,TGTGCCAGCAGTCTCAACGGGTTGCCCTACGAGCAGTACTTC,TRBV2,few,-,TRBJ2-7
CASLRDLNTQYF,TGTGCGAGCCTCCGGGATCTAAATACGCAGTATTTT,TRBV12-5,-,-,TRBJ2-3
CASALGTSGSNEQYF,TGTGCCAGCGCGTTGGGGACTAGCGGGAGCAACGAGCAGTACTTC,TRBV9,-,TRBD2,TRBJ2-7
CASSPELVQYF,TGTGCCAGCAGCCCCGAGCTGGTGCAGTATTTT,TRBV7-9,few,-,TRBJ2-3
CASSSLNPESEQFF,TGTGCCAGCAGCTCACTAAACCCGGAAAGCGAGCAGTTCTTC,TRBV7-6,few,-,TRBJ2-1
CASSEADGYTF,TGTGCCAGCAGTGAAGCCGACGGCTACACCTTC,TRBV6-1,-,-,TRBJ1-2
CASSQSSTGGEQYF,TGTGCCAGCAGTCAATCCTCGACAGGTGGCGAGCAGTACTTC,TRBV16,-,-,TRBJ2-7
CASSPLAGGGAQYF,TGTGCCAGCAGTCCCCTAGCGGGAGGCGGGGCCCAGTACTTC,TRBV6-2/TRBV6-3,-,TRBD2,TRBJ2-5
CASSFGEQQAFF,TGCGCCAGCAGCTTCGGAGAGCAACAGGCTTTCTTT,TRBV5-1,-,-,TRBJ1-1
CASSLSGIKAEQYF,TGTGCCAGCAGTCTCAGCGGGATAAAGGCCGAGCAGTACTTC,TRBV28,many,TRBD2,TRBJ2-7
CASSLAPSGGETQYF,TGTGCCAGCAGCTTAGCACCTAGCGGCGGGGAGACCCAGTACTTC,TRBV7-9,few,TRBD2,TRBJ2-5
CASRSTGTRADTQYF,TGTGCCAGCAGATCCACCGGGACTAGGGCAGATACGCAGTATTTT,TRBV11-2,few,TRBD2,TRBJ2-3
CASRSRGRQGEGYGYTF,TGTGCCAGCAGGTCGAGGGGACGACAGGGTGAGGGCTATGGCTACACCTTC,TRBV7-3,once,TRBD1,TRBJ1-2
CASRARTSTDTQYF,TGTGCCAGCAGGGCCCGGACTAGCACAGATACGCAGTATTTT,TRBV12-3/TRBV12-4,few,-,TRBJ2-3
CASSASTGSSYNEQFF,TGTGCCAGCAGCGCCTCCACAGGGAGCTCCTACAATGAGCAGTTCTTC,TRBV7-9,-,-,TRBJ2-1
CSASRTSGNNEQFF,TGCAGTGCTAGCCGGACTAGCGGGAACAATGAGCAGTTCTTC,TRBV20-1,-,TRBD2,TRBJ2-1
CASSWGDIFETQYF,TGTGCCAGCAGCTGGGGGGACATCTTTGAGACCCAGTACTTC,TRBV7-9,-,-,TRBJ2-5
CASSQDQTSGSKFF,TGCGCCAGCAGCCAAGATCAGACTAGCGGGAGTAAGTTCTTC,TRBV4-3,many,TRBD2,TRBJ2-1
CSASHHRGRNEQFF,TGCAGTGCTAGTCACCACAGAGGGCGGAATGAGCAGTTCTTC,TRBV20-1,-,-,TRBJ2-1
CASSLDRADEQYF,TGTGCCAGCAGTTTGGACAGGGCGGACGAGCAGTACTTC,TRBV12-3/TRBV12-4,few,TRBD1,TRBJ2-7
CASRRGEQYF,TGTGCCAGTCGCAGGGGGGAGCAGTACTTC,TRBV21-1,few,-,TRBJ2-7
CASKTGRGYEQYF,TGTGCCAGCAAGACAGGCCGCGGGTACGAGCAGTACTTC,TRBV27,-,-,TRBJ2-7
CASSVGGRDQETQYF,TGTGCCAGCAGCGTAGGCGGGAGGGACCAAGAGACCCAGTACTTC,TRBV9,-,TRBD2,TRBJ2-5
CASSGDSRTSGELFF,TGTGCCAGCAGTGGGGACAGCCGGACCTCCGGGGAGCTGTTTTTT,TRBV12-3/TRBV12-4,-,TRBD1,TRBJ2-2
CSARDALDRVVETQYF,TGCAGTGCTAGAGATGCGCTCGACAGGGTAGTGGAGACCCAGTACTTC,TRBV20-1,-,TRBD1,TRBJ2-5
CASSLNPGSSYEQYF,TGTGCCAGCAGCTTGAATCCGGGTTCCTCCTACGAGCAGTACTTC,TRBV5-4,once,-,TRBJ2-7
CSASPRAHTEAFF,TGCAGTGCTAGCCCCCGGGCACACACTGAAGCTTTCTTT,TRBV20-1,-,-,TRBJ1-1
CASSPVRVNTEAFF,TGTGCCAGCTCACCAGTCAGGGTGAACACTGAAGCTTTCTTT,TRBV18,-,-,TRBJ1-1
CASSLGGAGSQYF,TGTGCCAGCAGTTTAGGTGGGGCGGGGTCGCAGTATTTT,TRBV12-3/TRBV12-4,-,-,TRBJ2-3
CSVEDQGSGYTF,TGCAGCGTTGAAGACCAGGGTTCTGGCTACACCTTC,TRBV29-1,-,-,TRBJ1-2
CSAMGPIGADTQYF,TGCAGTGCCATGGGACCAATAGGGGCAGATACGCAGTATTTT,TRBV20-1,few,-,TRBJ2-3
CASSHSGLAGAFVPDTQYF,TGTGCCAGCAGCCACTCGGGACTAGCGGGAGCGTTCGTCCCAGATACGCAGTATTTT,TRBV5-4,-,TRBD2,TRBJ2-3
CSAREHAAMNTEAFF,TGCAGTGCTAGGGAACACGCCGCGATGAACACTGAAGCTTTCTTT,TRBV20-1,-,-,TRBJ1-1
CASSHSTGSDGYTF,TGTGCCAGCAGCCACAGCACGGGCTCGGATGGCTACACCTTC,TRBV7-2,-,-,TRBJ1-2
CASSLAPHGRNEQFF,TGTGCCAGCAGCTTGGCTCCCCACGGACGGAATGAGCAGTTCTTC,TRBV5-4,-,-,TRBJ2-1
CASSQGRARYTGELFF,TGTGCCAGCAGCCAGGGCAGGGCTCGGTACACCGGGGAGCTGTTTTTT,TRBV3-1,few,-,TRBJ2-2
CASSFERTGYRSEQFF,TGTGCCAGCAGCTTCGAAAGGACAGGGTATCGTAGTGAGCAGTTCTTC,TRBV7-2,few,TRBD1,TRBJ2-1
CASSLGLAGVIGSEQYF,TGTGCCAGCAGCCTGGGACTAGCGGGAGTTATAGGTTCGGAGCAGTACTTC,TRBV7-9,-,TRBD2,TRBJ2-7
CASSLSDLAELFF,TGCGCCAGCAGCTTAAGTGACTTGGCGGAGCTGTTTTTT,TRBV5-1,-,-,TRBJ2-2
CASTSGRETQYF,TGTGCCAGCACGTCGGGGCGGGAGACCCAGTACTTC,TRBV6-1,-,-,TRBJ2-5
CASSLVAARSGANVLTF,TGTGCCAGCAGCTTGGTGGCAGCCAGGTCTGGGGCCAACGTCCTGACTTTC,TRBV5-5,few,-,TRBJ2-6
CATSRGRTDYQPQHF,TGTGCCACCAGCAGAGGTCGGACAGACTATCAGCCCCAGCATTTT,TRBV15,-,-,TRBJ1-5
CASSLPNTEAFF,TGCGCCAGCAGCTTGCCGAACACTGAAGCTTTCTTT,TRBV5-1,few,-,TRBJ1-1
CASLREPPYNEQFF,TGTGCCAGCCTGCGGGAGCCTCCCTACAATGAGCAGTTCTTC,TRBV6-2/TRBV6-3,-,TRBD2,TRBJ2-1
CASSLGLFTDTQYF,TGTGCCAGCAGCTTAGGATTATTCACAGATACGCAGTATTTT,TRBV7-8,-,-,TRBJ2-3
CASSPTSGGARETQYF,TGCGCCAGCAGTCCGACTAGCGGGGGGGCCAGAGAGACCCAGTACTTC,TRBV5-1,-,TRBD2,TRBJ2-5
CSAATGGRSTDTQYF,TGCAGTGCCGCGACAGGGGGAAGGAGCACAGATACGCAGTATTTT,TRBV20-1,-,TRBD1,TRBJ2-3
CASSYELLAGAESHEQYF,TGTGCCAGCAGTTACGAGCTACTAGCGGGAGCGGAGTCCCACGAGCAGTACTTC,TRBV6-2/TRBV6-3,-,TRBD2,TRBJ2-7
CSARELGGLQETQYF,TGCAGTGCTAGAGAATTGGGAGGGCTCCAAGAGACCCAGTACTTC,TRBV20-1,-,TRBD2,TRBJ2-5